This TCR beta chain derives from a study of OX40 agonist ivuxolimab in advanced cancers. Study context: A diagnosis of hepatocellular carcinoma, melanoma, renal cell or head and neck cancer was present in dose-escalation patients. Among those enrolled, mean age was 60 years (range about 23 to 90) and 75% to 85% were male. One patient with hepatocellular carcinoma and two with cutaneous melanoma, three in all, had partial responses.

Profiled with immunoSEQ multiplex PCR; TCRdb holds only in-frame clones, not every one. The sample holds 55,000 to 80,000 clones, around four fifths seen once. Baseline was the first blood sampling point, followed by cycle 4 day 1 and cycle 7 day 1. The sequencing here drew on CD4+ or CD8+ T cells sorted from blood, taken in a trial of the OX40 agonist ivuxolimab. The sequence was collected from an adult with an advanced solid tumor such as melanoma, head and neck, liver or kidney cancer.

CDR3 coding DNA: TGTGCCAGCAGCTCACAGGAAATCTCCTACGAGCAGTACTTC. Protein: CASSSQEISYEQYF. The chain joins TRBV5-6 to TRBJ2-7, with D perhaps TRBD1 (5 bases). Trimming pared 3 bases from V and 0 bases from J, leaving 10 bases between. The CDR3 is 14 amino acids. Germline lookup yields CDR1 SGHDT and CDR2 YYEEEE.